This entry describes one T cell receptor beta chain. Its antigen is unidentified. 5'RACE, which relied on constant-segment primers, yielded TCR alpha and TCR beta cDNA libraries carrying sample barcodes and UMIs. Each CDR3 protein gets one entry after TCRdb re-called the 5' RACE reads with MiXCR. The table shows 300,000 to 350,000 distinct CDR3 sequences, with roughly 13% occurring only once. The sample comes from a study of T-cell memory formation after mild COVID-19. Study-level results: Cross-reactive memory apparently joined, as some responding clones appeared in pre-infection memory. Contracting CD8+ clones were enriched in EMRA, CD4+ mainly in CM and EM. Clones contracting over day 15 to 85 were CD4/CD8 balanced, with later expanders leaning CD4+.

Trimming took 6 bases from V and 2 from J, leaving 14 bases between them. The CDR3 spans 14 residues. In germline, CDR1 is SGHVS, CDR2 FQNEAQ. J is TRBJ2-7 and V is TRBV7-8; D ambiguous. The sequence was collected from a man aged 18 to 29 who had mild COVID-19 (a few samples of this study predate the infection). Cell type and time point are not known. Sequencing was carried out using PBMCs or a T cell subset sorted from them (not recorded which). The CDR3 spells CASRPSGLAYEQYF. CDR3 DNA: TGTGCCAGCAGGCCCTCCGGCCTTGCCTACGAGCAGTACTTC.